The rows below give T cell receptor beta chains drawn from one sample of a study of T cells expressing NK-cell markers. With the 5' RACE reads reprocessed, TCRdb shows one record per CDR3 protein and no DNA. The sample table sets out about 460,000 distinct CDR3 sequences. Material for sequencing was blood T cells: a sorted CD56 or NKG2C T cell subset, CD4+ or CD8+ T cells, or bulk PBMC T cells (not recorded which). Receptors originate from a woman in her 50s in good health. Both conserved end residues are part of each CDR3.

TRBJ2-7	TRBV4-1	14	CASSPSTGGYEQYF
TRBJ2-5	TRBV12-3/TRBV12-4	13	CASRDRLAETQYF
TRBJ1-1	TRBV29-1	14	CSSLKGPPGTEAFF
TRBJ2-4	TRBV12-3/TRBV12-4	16	CASSVSGGTGKNIQYF
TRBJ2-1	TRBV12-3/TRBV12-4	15	CASNPLAGGLNEQFF
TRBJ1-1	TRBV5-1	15	CASSSDRGRQGEAFF
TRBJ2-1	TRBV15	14	CATSRAGEYNEQFF
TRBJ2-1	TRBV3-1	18	CASSPYLASGTNYNEQFF
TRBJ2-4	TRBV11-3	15	CASSLVGAAKNIQYF
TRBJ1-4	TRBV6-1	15	CASSEFPGGDEKLFF
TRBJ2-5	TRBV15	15	CATSRGGDTQETQYF
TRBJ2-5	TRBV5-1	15	CASSWNSGTQETQYF
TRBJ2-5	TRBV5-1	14	CASSLAGSQETQYF
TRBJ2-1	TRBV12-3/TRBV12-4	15	CASSLTGLAGDEQFF
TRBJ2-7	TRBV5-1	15	CASSLEPGQERGQYF
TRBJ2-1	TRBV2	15	CASSWTSGRAGEQFF
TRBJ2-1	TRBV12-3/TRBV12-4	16	CASSSPSEQGGNEQFF
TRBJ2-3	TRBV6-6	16	CASRLQGLAGHDTQYF
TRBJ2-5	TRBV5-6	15	CASSLLRDLGETQYF
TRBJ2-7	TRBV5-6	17	CASSGKKTSGFSYEQYF
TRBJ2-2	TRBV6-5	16	CASSYFGGSEAGELFF
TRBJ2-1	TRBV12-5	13	CASGPRQVDEQFF
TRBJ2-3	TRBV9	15	CASSVAGGSPDTQYF
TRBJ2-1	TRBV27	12	CASSSGAIEQFF
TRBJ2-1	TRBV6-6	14	CASSYSRTPNEQFF
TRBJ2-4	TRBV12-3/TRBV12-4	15	CASSPRTLAKNIQYF
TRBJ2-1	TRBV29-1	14	CSACVQLTYNEQFF
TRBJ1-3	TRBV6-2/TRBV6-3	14	CATELTGSGNTIYF
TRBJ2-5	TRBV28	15	CASSLTSITQETQYF
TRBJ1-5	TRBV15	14	CATSSGSLNQPQHF
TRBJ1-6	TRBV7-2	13	CASTWGSNSPLHF
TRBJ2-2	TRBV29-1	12	CVGGVGTGELFF
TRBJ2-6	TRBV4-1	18	CASSQDMAGGPGANVLTF
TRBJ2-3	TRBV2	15	CASSEVGTDTDTQYF
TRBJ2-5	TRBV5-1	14	CASGATGSGETQYF
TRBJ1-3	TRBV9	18	CASSVELGDPGPGNTIYF
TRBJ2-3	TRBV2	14	CASSLDGSTDTQYF
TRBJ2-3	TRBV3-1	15	CASSQRQGSTDTQYF
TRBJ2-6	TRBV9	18	CASSVGRLNPSGANVLTF
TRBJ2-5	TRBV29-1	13	CSVEEDPVKTQYF
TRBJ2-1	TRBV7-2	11	CASSQSSGQFF
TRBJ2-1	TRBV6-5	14	CASKAYASYNEQFF
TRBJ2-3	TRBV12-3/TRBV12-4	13	CASSPRLTGTQYF
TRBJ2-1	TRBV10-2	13	CASSVGGGGEQFF
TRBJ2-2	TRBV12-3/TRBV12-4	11	CASTLKEELFF
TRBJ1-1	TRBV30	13	CAWSSGRNTEAFF
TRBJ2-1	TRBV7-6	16	CASTKGLAHTGNEQFF
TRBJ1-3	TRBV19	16	CASSIDLGVAGNTIYF
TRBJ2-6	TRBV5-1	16	CASSLARGGSQVVLTF
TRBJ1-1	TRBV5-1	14	CASSLNMVRTEAFF
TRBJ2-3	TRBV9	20	CASSVTTSTGLAGFTDTQYF